At least ten counts were recorded for the clone carrying this T cell receptor (beta chain). Its antigen remains unidentified. Trimming took off 5 bases at V and 3 bases at J, with 15 bases between the two ends. Germline assignment: CDR1 KGHDR and CDR2 SFDVKD. This CDR3 has 15 amino acids. Addition of a universal primer site occurred through template switching, and cDNA carried unique molecular identifiers. Each CDR3 protein gets one entry after TCRdb re-called the 5' RACE reads with MiXCR. Counted here are around 490,000 distinct CDR3 sequences, about a fifth occurring once; the ten biggest clones make up about 0.5%. This sample was taken from a study of identical twins. Study-wide results and limits: Memory repertoires lacked the insertion deficit that abundant cord blood beta clonotypes showed.

The sample was also linked to a second study, of yellow fever vaccine responses in identical twins.

Sequencing was performed on CD4+ T cells sorted from blood. This clonotype was obtained from a woman aged 18-35 years in good health. The chain couples TRBV24-1 to TRBJ2-5, with D possibly matching TRBD2 (5 bases). The CDR3 spells CATSAPSGPEETQYF. CDR3 DNA: TGTGCCACCAGTGCCCCAAGCGGCCCAGAAGAGACCCAGTACTTC.